Sequencing of this T cell receptor beta chain was carried out in a study of blood T cell repertoires in COVID-19. Across the whole study: Sources were T cells, B-cell-depleted T cells, or PBMCs; the material itself was cDNA or gDNA.

Assay: immunoSEQ multiplex PCR; the TCRdb copy retains only in-frame clones and omits some. The sample lists about 50,000 clones, about 91% occurring once. This CDR3 contains 15 residues. The V gene end was trimmed by 5 bases and the J gene end by 7 bases; junction bases not matched to a gene: 5. The germline V gene has CDR1 LNHNV and CDR2 YYDKDF (reference sequence). Sequenced material: peripheral blood. The TCR was taken from a man aged 50-60 years with active COVID-19. This rearrangement joins TRBV15 to TRBJ2-1; TRBD2 aligns across 13 bases. CDR3 residues: CATSGPGLAGNEQFF. The CDR3 DNA reads as TGTGCCACCAGCGGCCCGGGACTAGCGGGGAATGAGCAGTTCTTC.